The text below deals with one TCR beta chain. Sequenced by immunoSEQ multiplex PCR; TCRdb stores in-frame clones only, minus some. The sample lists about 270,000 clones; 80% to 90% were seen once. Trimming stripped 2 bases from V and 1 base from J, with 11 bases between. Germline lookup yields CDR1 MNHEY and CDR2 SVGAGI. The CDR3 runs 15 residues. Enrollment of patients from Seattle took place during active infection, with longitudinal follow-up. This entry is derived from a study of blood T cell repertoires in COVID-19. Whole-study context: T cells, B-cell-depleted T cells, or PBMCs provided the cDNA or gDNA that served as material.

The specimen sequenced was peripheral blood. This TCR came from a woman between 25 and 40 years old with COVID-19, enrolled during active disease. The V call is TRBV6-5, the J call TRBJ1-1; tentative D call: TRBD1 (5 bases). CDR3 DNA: TGTGCCAGCAGTTACGCCGGGGGGGGGAACACTGAAGCTTTCTTT. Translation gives CASSYAGGGNTEAFF.